This T cell receptor beta chain was profiled in a study of T cell repertoires in cytomegalovirus infection. Study summary: Indications of both CMV infection and matching HLA type were provided by public TCR beta signatures.

This clonotype was detected once. MiXCR, run by TCRdb on the reads, gives a single entry per CDR3 protein. The sample gives hundreds of thousands of distinct CDR3 sequences, roughly 31% of which show up once; roughly 15% is in the top ten. This TCR was recovered from a human donor in good health (CMV status not recorded). Some clones in this sample may be carry-over from other donors' samples. Source material: PBMCs.

The CDR3: CASSSGGADGGSYNEQFF. The CDR3 bases are TGTGCCAGCAGCTCGGGCGGGGCAGACGGGGGTTCCTACAATGAGCAGTTCTTC. J is TRBJ2-1 and V is TRBV28, with a weak D call TRBD2 (6 bases). Germline V gene lookup returns CDR1 MDHEN and CDR2 SYDVKM. This CDR3 is 18 amino acids long. V lost 6 bases to trimming and J lost 1 base, with 22 bases between them. Complete variable domain (other parts from reference TRBV28 and TRBJ2-1): DVKVTQSSRYLVKRTGEKVFLECVQDMDHENMFWYRQDPGLGLRLIYFSYDVKMKEKGDIPEGYSVSREKKERFSLILESASTNQTSMYLCASSSGGADGGSYNEQFFGPGTRLTVL.